This T cell receptor beta chain comes out of a study of shared clonotypes between healthy human individuals. Findings and limits, study-wide: Large depth notwithstanding, sorted-subset sequencing proved incomplete by rarefaction. Compared with memory subsets, naive subsets generally had larger estimated richness. There were few donors, and this limited the genetic and exposure-history diversity represented.

Samples underwent the assay at deep level. TCRdb's copy holds only in-frame clones and misses some; the assay was immunoSEQ multiplex PCR. The table lists about 2 million clones, about 95% of them singletons. CD45RO-negative CD8 cells positively selected for CCR7 made up the naive population, which excluded terminally differentiated effector memory CD45RA+ cells. The V gene lost 5 bases and the J gene lost 4 bases, with 11 bases spanning the gap. The CDR3 is 13 residues long. CDR1 SEHNR and CDR2 FQNEAQ come from the germline V gene (reference sequence). A note on this clone: Its antigen is unknown.

This clonotype originated in a man between 18 and 29 years old in good health. The rearrangement links TRBV7-9 to TRBJ2-5; D might be TRBD2 (5 bases). Sequencing used naive CD8+ T cells sorted from blood. The CDR3 DNA sequence: TGTGCCAGCAGCCGTGGGAGTGCAGAGACCCAGTACTTC. It encodes CASSRGSAETQYF. The full variable domain, with the rest looked up from reference TRBV7-9 and TRBJ2-5, is DTGVSQNPRHKITKRGQNVTFRCDPISEHNRLYWYRQTLGQGPEFLTYFQNEAQLEKSRLLSDRFSAERPKGSFSTLEIQRTEQGDSAMYLCASSRGSAETQYFGPGTRLLVL.